The rows below give T cell receptor beta chains drawn from one sample of a study of blood T cell repertoires in COVID-19. TCRdb keeps only in-frame clones here, not all; method: immunoSEQ multiplex PCR. The sample has around 220,000 clones; 75% to 85% are singletons. The sequencing sample was made of PBMCs or T cells enriched from blood (not recorded which). These receptors originate from a woman between 40 and 55 years old with acute COVID-19. Both conserved end residues are part of each CDR3. A D gene is named only where the DNA matches it firmly. Part of the rows lack a size; the others show once, few, many or a class for expanded clones.

clone_size	v_call	d_call	j_call	cdr3_aa	cdr3_nt
-	TRBV5-1	TRBD1	TRBJ2-7	CASSTMGQGDYEQYF	TGCGCCAGCAGCACAATGGGACAGGGCGACTACGAGCAGTACTTC
-	TRBV11-2	-	TRBJ1-3	CASSQGTGNTIYF	TGTGCCAGCAGCCAGGGTACTGGAAACACCATATATTTT
-	TRBV16	TRBD1	TRBJ1-1	CASSQSGTVNTEAFF	TGTGCCAGCAGCCAATCGGGGACAGTGAACACTGAAGCTTTCTTT
-	TRBV19	-	TRBJ1-1	CASSHSQALNTEAFF	TGTGCCAGTAGCCATTCACAGGCCCTGAACACTGAAGCTTTCTTT
-	TRBV5-5	TRBD1	TRBJ2-7	CASSPNPHGTAYEQYF	TGTGCCAGCAGCCCCAACCCCCACGGGACAGCTTACGAGCAGTACTTC
-	TRBV7-9	-	TRBJ1-1	CASSLGAKNTEAFF	TGTGCCAGCAGCTTAGGAGCCAAAAACACTGAAGCTTTCTTT
-	TRBV28	-	TRBJ1-1	CASHAQINTEAFF	TGTGCCAGCCACGCACAGATCAACACTGAAGCTTTCTTT
many	TRBV19	TRBD2	TRBJ2-3	CAIRPGGTDTQYF	TGTGCCATCCGGCCCGGGGGGACAGATACGCAGTATTTT
-	TRBV6-5	-	TRBJ2-7	CASTRVGTGIKYF	-
-	TRBV7-2	TRBD1	TRBJ1-4	CASSSPTDRANEKLFF	TGTGCCAGCAGCTCCCCGACCGACAGGGCTAATGAAAAACTGTTTTTT
-	TRBV7-3	-	TRBJ1-1	CASSVQGYTEAFF	TGTGCCAGCAGCGTCCAGGGGTACACTGAAGCTTTCTTT
-	TRBV6-1	TRBD2	TRBJ2-5	CASSERGGRETQYF	TGTGCCAGCAGTGAGCGGGGGGGTCGGGAGACCCAGTACTTC
-	TRBV24-1	TRBD2	TRBJ2-7	CATSDRLAGGYEQYF	TGTGCCACCAGTGACCGTCTAGCGGGAGGCTACGAGCAGTACTTC
-	TRBV7-8	-	TRBJ1-1	CASSPHKNTEAFF	TGTGCCAGCAGCCCCCACAAGAACACTGAAGCTTTCTTT
-	TRBV19	-	TRBJ1-5	CASSKQGAGNQPQHF	TGTGCCAGTAGTAAACAAGGGGCCGGCAATCAGCCCCAGCATTTT
-	TRBV4-3	-	TRBJ1-6	CASSAGENNSPLHF	TGCGCCAGCAGCGCAGGGGAGAATAATTCACCCCTCCACTTT
-	TRBV28	-	TRBJ1-2	CASMRTDYGYTF	TGTGCCAGCATGCGGACAGACTATGGCTACACCTTC
-	TRBV5-5	-	TRBJ1-3	CASSRTTPSSGNTIYF	TGTGCCAGCAGTCGCACTACTCCAAGCTCTGGAAACACCATATATTTT